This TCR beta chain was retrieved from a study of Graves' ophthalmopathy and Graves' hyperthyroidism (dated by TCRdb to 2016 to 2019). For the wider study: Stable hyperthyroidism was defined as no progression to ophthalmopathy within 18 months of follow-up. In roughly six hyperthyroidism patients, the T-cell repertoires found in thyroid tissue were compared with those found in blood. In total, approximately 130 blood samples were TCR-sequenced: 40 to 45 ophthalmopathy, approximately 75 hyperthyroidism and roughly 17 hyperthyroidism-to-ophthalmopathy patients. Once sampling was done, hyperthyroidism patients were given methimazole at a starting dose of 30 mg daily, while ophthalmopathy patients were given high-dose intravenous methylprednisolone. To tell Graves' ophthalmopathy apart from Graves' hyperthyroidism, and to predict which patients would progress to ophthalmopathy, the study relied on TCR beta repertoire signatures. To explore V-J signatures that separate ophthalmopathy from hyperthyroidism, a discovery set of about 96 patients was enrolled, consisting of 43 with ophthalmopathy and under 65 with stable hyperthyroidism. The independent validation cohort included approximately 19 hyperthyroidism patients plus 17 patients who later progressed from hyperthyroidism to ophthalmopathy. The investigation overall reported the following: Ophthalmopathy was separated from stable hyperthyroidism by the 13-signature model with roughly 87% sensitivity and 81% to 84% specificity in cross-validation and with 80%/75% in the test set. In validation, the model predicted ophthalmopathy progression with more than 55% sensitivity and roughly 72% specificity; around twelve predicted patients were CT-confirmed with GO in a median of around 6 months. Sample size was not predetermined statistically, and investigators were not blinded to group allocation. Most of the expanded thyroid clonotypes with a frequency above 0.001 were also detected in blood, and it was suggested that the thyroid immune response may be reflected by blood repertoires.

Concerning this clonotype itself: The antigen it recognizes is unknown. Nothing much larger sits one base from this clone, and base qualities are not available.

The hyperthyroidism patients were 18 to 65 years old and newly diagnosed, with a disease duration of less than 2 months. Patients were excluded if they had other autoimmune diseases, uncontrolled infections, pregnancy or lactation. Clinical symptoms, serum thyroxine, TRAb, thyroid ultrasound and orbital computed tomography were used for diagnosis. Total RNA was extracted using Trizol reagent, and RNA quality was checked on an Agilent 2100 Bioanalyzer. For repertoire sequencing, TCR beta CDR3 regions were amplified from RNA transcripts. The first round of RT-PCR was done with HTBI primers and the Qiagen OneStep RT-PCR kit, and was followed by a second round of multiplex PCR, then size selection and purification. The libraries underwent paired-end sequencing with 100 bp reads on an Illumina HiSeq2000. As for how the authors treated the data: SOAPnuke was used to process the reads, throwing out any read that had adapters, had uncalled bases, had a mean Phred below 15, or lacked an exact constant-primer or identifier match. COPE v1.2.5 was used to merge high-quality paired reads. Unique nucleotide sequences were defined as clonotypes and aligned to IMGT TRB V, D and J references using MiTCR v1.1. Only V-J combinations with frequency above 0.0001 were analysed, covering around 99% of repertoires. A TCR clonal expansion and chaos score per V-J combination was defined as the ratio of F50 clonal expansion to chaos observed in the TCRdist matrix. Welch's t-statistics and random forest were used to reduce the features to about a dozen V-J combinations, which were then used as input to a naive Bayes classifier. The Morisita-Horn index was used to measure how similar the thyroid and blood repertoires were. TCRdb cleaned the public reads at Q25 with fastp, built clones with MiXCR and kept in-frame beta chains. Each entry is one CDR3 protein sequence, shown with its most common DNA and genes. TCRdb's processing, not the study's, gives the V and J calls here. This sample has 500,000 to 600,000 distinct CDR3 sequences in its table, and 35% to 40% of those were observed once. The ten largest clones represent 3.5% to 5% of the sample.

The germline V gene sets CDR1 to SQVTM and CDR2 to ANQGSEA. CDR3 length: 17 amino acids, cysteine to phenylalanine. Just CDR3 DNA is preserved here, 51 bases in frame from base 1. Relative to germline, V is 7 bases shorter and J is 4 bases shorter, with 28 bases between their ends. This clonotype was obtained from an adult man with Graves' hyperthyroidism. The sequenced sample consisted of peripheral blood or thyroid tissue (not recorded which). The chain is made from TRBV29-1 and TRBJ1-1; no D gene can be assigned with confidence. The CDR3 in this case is CSGTVREGSPLSTEAFF. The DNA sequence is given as TGCAGCGGAACGGTACGGGAGGGAAGCCCCCTTAGCACTGAAGCTTTCTTT. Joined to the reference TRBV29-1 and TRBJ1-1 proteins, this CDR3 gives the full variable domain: SAVISQKPSRDICQRGTSLTIQCQVDSQVTMMFWYRQQPGQSLTLIATANQGSEATYESGFVIDKFPISRPNLTFSTLTVSNMSPEDSSIYLCSGTVREGSPLSTEAFFGQGTRLTVV.